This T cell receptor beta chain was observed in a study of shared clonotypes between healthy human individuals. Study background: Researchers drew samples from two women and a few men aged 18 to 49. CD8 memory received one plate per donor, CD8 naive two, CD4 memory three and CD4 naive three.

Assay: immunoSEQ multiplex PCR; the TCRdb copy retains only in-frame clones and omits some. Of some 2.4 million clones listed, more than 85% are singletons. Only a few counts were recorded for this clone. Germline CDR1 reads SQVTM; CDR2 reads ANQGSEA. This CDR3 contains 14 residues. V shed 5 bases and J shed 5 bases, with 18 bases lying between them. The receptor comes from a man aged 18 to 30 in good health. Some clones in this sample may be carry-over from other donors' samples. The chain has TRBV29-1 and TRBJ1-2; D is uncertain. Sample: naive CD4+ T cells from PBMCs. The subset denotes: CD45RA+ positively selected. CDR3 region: CSVSPRVATYGYTF. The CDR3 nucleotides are TGCAGCGTTTCCCCTCGGGTAGCTACTTATGGCTACACCTTC.